The rows below give T cell receptor beta chains drawn from one sample of a study of PD-1 blockade in classical Hodgkin lymphoma. The protocol was immunoSEQ multiplex PCR, while the TCRdb copy is restricted to in-frame clones and leaves out a portion. The sample yields around 14,000 clones, under 80% seen once. Sequences were derived from peripheral blood mononuclear cells (PBMCs), sampled before the second cycle of nivolumab. The receptors derive from a human donor with classical Hodgkin lymphoma. Each CDR3 is given with its conserved first and last residue. The D gene is left open where the match is weak. Rows may omit the clone size; those that give it use once, few, many or a size class.

D gene: TRBD2; clone size: -; V gene: TRBV5-4; J gene: TRBJ2-1; CDR3 protein: CASSLGLAGLYEQFF; CDR3 DNA: TGTGCCAGCAGCTTGGGGCTAGCGGGGTTGTATGAGCAGTTCTTC
D gene: -; clone size: -; V gene: TRBV5-4; J gene: TRBJ1-2; CDR3 protein: CASSPELQAVYGYTF; CDR3 DNA: TGTGCCAGCAGCCCCGAGCTACAGGCCGTCTATGGCTACACCTTC
D gene: TRBD1; clone size: -; V gene: TRBV5-1; J gene: TRBJ1-2; CDR3 protein: CASSLGGQAGLDGYTF; CDR3 DNA: TGCGCCAGCAGCTTGGGGGGACAGGCGGGACTGGATGGCTACACCTTC
D gene: -; clone size: -; V gene: TRBV7-9; J gene: TRBJ2-1; CDR3 protein: CASSLRFWAGARGYNEQFF; CDR3 DNA: TGTGCCAGCAGCTTAAGGTTTTGGGCAGGGGCTCGGGGCTACAATGAGCAGTTCTTC
D gene: -; clone size: -; V gene: TRBV29-1; J gene: TRBJ2-1; CDR3 protein: CRPDSNEQFF; CDR3 DNA: TGCAGACCAGACTCCAATGAGCAGTTCTTC
D gene: -; clone size: -; V gene: TRBV6-5; J gene: TRBJ1-4; CDR3 protein: CASRAPEKLFF; CDR3 DNA: TGTGCCAGCCGGGCACCTGAAAAACTGTTTTTT
D gene: -; clone size: -; V gene: TRBV28; J gene: TRBJ2-7; CDR3 protein: CASSFPQGILYEQYF; CDR3 DNA: TGTGCCAGCAGTTTTCCCCAGGGGATTTTATACGAGCAGTACTTC
D gene: -; clone size: -; V gene: TRBV5-1; J gene: TRBJ2-6; CDR3 protein: CASSAAGAGANVLTF; CDR3 DNA: TGCGCCAGCAGCGCAGCAGGAGCTGGGGCCAACGTCCTGACTTTC
D gene: -; clone size: few; V gene: TRBV18; J gene: TRBJ1-2; CDR3 protein: CASSPQASGDGYTF; CDR3 DNA: TGTGCCAGCTCACCACAGGCATCTGGGGATGGCTACACCTTC
D gene: -; clone size: few; V gene: TRBV5-8; J gene: TRBJ1-2; CDR3 protein: CASSLTLNYGYTF; CDR3 DNA: TGTGCCAGCAGCTTGACACTAAACTATGGCTACACCTTC
D gene: TRBD1; clone size: -; V gene: TRBV15; J gene: TRBJ1-2; CDR3 protein: CATSRDGIMAGGDYGYTF; CDR3 DNA: TGTGCCACCAGCAGAGATGGAATAATGGCAGGGGGCGACTATGGCTACACCTTC
D gene: -; clone size: -; V gene: TRBV19; J gene: TRBJ1-1; CDR3 protein: CASSILGAVTEAFF; CDR3 DNA: TGTGCCAGTAGTATTTTGGGGGCGGTCACTGAAGCTTTCTTT
D gene: TRBD2; clone size: few; V gene: TRBV2; J gene: TRBJ2-2; CDR3 protein: CASMRTSGAGELFF; CDR3 DNA: TGTGCCAGCATGAGGACTAGTGGAGCCGGGGAGCTGTTTTTT
D gene: TRBD2; clone size: -; V gene: TRBV7-6; J gene: TRBJ2-5; CDR3 protein: CASSPEEAGGGETQYF; CDR3 DNA: TGTGCCAGCAGCCCCGAGGAAGCGGGGGGTGGAGAGACCCAGTACTTC
D gene: -; clone size: -; V gene: TRBV9; J gene: TRBJ2-1; CDR3 protein: CASSVEQGSYNEQFF; CDR3 DNA: TGTGCCAGCAGCGTAGAACAGGGCTCCTACAATGAGCAGTTCTTC
D gene: -; clone size: -; V gene: TRBV7-9; J gene: TRBJ2-6; CDR3 protein: CASSLGSSGANVLTF; CDR3 DNA: TGTGCCAGCAGCTTAGGAAGCTCTGGGGCCAACGTCCTGACTTTC
D gene: -; clone size: few; V gene: TRBV9; J gene: TRBJ2-5; CDR3 protein: CASSVRDQLSGEYF; CDR3 DNA: TGTGCCAGCAGCGTAAGGGATCAGTTGTCTGGGGAGTACTTC
D gene: -; clone size: -; V gene: TRBV2; J gene: TRBJ1-5; CDR3 protein: CASSSAGAPNQPQHF; CDR3 DNA: TGTGCCAGCTCTTCGGCTGGGGCGCCGAATCAGCCCCAGCATTTT
D gene: TRBD2; clone size: -; V gene: TRBV9; J gene: TRBJ2-3; CDR3 protein: CASSPSGSRRTSTDTQYF; CDR3 DNA: TGTGCCAGCAGCCCTAGCGGGAGTCGACGGACTAGCACAGATACGCAGTATTTT
D gene: TRBD1; clone size: -; V gene: TRBV4-1; J gene: TRBJ2-2; CDR3 protein: CASSQDYRGLHTGELFF; CDR3 DNA: TGCGCCAGCAGCCAAGATTACAGGGGGCTCCACACCGGGGAGCTGTTTTTT
D gene: -; clone size: -; V gene: TRBV25-1; J gene: TRBJ2-5; CDR3 protein: CATKRGIETQYF; CDR3 DNA: TGTGCCACCAAGAGGGGTATTGAGACCCAGTACTTC
D gene: -; clone size: -; V gene: TRBV7-9; J gene: TRBJ2-2; CDR3 protein: CASSLGVELFF; CDR3 DNA: TGTGCCAGCAGCTTAGGGGTGGAGCTGTTTTTT